The T cell receptor beta chain under discussion was sequenced for a study of lymphopenia after photon versus proton radiotherapy (dated by TCRdb to about 2019). Context from the whole study: In patients with gastrointestinal tumors who developed high-grade lymphopenia, the study compared the immunological effects of photon radiation therapy with those of proton radiation therapy. The study was designed to characterize how the impact on the immune system differs between the two radiation modalities. The 15 to 25 patients in the cohort had gastrointestinal tumors, were treated with either photon or proton therapy, and subsequently developed lymphopenia. On the study overall, not on this receptor specifically: Among patients across the cohort who died, overall survival time showed an inverse correlation with a larger post-nadir drop in TCR diversity. Proton-treated patients stayed relatively stable during treatment, while photon-treated patients lost naive T cells and TCR diversity and gained effector/memory populations. The survival association was assessed only in patients who died, and better survival with proton therapy was presented by the authors as a possibility rather than a demonstrated result. Once the lymphocyte count had reached its nadir, the repertoires of photon-treated patients showed oligoclonal expansion, particularly of CD8+ Temra cells, and this expansion drove the decline in diversity.

Notes on this clone: Its antigen specificity is not known. Per-nucleotide qualities are absent, and no much larger clonotype sits a single base away.

Libraries came from the immunoSEQ multiplex PCR assay. T cell repertoires were profiled by deep sequencing of rearranged TCR beta loci, alongside multiparametric flow cytometry. TCRdb took over this immuneACCESS table, retaining in-frame rearrangements with V and J assigned. Such tables are incomplete; in checked studies, under half of the missing clones stem from an unresolved V gene, and the remainder is unexplained. The sample table holds more than 25,000 clones, of which roughly 90% were seen once. The ten largest account for about 6.6% of the sample. Including cysteine and phenylalanine, the CDR3 has 14 amino acids. CDR3 DNA only is kept here, 42 bases in frame from base 1. V lost 3 bases and J lost 2 bases; the stretch between them is 12 bases long. CDR1 and CDR2, per the germline V gene, are SGHRS and YFSETQ.

The rearrangement combines TRBV5-1 with TRBJ2-7, with the D gene tentatively TRBD1 or TRBD2, based on 5 matching bases in each. This material consisted of peripheral blood, taken from a patient treated with photon-based radiotherapy. This sequence originates from a woman in her fifties or sixties with pancreatic cancer. The CDR3 corresponds to CASSSGTATYEQYF. In nucleotide form, the sequence is TGCGCCAGCAGCTCCGGGACCGCAACCTACGAGCAGTACTTC.